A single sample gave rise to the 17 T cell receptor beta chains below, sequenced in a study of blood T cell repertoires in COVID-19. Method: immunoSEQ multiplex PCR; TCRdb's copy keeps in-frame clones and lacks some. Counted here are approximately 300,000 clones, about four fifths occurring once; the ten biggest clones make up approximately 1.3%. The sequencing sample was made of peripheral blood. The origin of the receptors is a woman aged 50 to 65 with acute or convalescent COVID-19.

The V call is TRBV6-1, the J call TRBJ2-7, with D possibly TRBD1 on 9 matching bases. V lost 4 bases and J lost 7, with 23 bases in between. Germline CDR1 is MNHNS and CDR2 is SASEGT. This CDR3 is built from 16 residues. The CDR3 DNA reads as TGTGCCAGCAGTGGATTTAGCGGGACAGGGACTGAAGAGCAGTACTTC. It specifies CASSGFSGTGTEEQYF.

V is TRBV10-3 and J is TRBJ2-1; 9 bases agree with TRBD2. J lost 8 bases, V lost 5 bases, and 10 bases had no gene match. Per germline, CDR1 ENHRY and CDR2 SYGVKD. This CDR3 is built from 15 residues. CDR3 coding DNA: TGTGCCATCAGTAAGGGACTAGCTATAATGGATGAGCAGTTCTTC. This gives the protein CAISKGLAIMDEQFF.

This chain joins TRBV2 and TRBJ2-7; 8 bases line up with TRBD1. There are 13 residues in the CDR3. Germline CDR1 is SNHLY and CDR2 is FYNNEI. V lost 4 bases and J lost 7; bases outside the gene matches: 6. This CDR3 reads CASSALTGVEQYV. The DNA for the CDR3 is TGTGCCAGCAGTGCCCTGACAGGGGTAGAGCAGTACGTC.

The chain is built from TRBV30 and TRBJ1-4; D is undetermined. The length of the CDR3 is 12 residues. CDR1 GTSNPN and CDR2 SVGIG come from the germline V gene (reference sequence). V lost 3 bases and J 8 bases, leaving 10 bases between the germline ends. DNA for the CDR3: TGTGCCTGGAGCCCAACCGGGGAAAAACTGTTTTTT. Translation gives CAWSPTGEKLFF.

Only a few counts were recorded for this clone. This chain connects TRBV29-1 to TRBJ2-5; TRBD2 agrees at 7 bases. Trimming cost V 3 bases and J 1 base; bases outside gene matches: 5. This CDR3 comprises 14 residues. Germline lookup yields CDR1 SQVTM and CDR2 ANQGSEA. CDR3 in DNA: TGCAGCGTTGACACCGGGACTATCCAAGAGACCCAGTACTTC. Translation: CSVDTGTIQETQYF.

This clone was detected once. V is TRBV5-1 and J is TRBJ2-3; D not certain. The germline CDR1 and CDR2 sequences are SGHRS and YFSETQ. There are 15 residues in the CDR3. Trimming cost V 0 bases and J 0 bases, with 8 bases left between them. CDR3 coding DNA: TGCGCCAGCAGCTTGGTCACGGGTAGCACAGATACGCAGTATTTT. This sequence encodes CASSLVTGSTDTQYF. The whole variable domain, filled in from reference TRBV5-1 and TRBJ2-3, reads KAGVTQTPRYLIKTRGQQVTLSCSPISGHRSVSWYQQTPGQGLQFLFEYFSETQRNKGNFPGRFSGRQFSNSRSEMNVSTLELGDSALYLCASSLVTGSTDTQYFGPGTRLTVL.

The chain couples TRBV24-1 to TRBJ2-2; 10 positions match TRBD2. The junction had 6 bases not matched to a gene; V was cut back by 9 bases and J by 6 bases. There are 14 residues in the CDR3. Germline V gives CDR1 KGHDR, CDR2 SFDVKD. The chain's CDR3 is CATGGTSGAGELFF. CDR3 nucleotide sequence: TGTGCCACCGGGGGCACTAGCGGGGCCGGGGAGCTGTTTTTT.

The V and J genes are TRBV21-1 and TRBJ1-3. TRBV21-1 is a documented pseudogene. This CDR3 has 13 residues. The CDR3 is CASSKARLYTIYF. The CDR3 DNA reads TGTGCCAGCAGCAAAGCGCGCCTCTACACCATATATTTT.

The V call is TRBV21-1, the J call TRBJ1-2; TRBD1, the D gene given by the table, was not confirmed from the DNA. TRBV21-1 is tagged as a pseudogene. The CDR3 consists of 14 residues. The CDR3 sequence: CASSNPGQGGGYTF. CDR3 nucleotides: TGTGCCAGCAGCAATCCGGGACAGGGTGGTGGCTACACCTTC.

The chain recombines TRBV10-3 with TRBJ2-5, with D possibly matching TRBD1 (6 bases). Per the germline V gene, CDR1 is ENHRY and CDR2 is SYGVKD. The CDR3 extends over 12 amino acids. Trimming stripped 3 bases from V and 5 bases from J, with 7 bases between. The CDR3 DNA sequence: TGTGCCATCAGTGACCAGGGGGAGACCCAGTACTTC. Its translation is CAISDQGETQYF.

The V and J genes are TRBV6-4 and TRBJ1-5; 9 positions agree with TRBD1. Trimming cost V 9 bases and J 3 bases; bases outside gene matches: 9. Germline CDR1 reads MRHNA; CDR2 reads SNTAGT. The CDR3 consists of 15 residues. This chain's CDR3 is CARGQGMYNNQPQHF. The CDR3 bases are TGTGCCAGGGGACAGGGCATGTATAACAATCAGCCCCAGCATTTT.

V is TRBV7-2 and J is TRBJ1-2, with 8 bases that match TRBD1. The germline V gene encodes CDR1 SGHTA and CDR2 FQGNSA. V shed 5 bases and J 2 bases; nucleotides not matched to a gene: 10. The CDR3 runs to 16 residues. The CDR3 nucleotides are TGTGCCAGCAGCCCATCGGTGGCAGGGGGCAACTATGGCTACACCTTC. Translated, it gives CASSPSVAGGNYGYTF.

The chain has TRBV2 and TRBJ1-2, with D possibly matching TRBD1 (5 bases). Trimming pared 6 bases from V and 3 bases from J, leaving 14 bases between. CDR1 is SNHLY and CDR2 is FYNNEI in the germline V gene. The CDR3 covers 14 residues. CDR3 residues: CASSLGRTYYGYTF. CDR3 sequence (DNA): TGTGCCAGCAGCCTCGGACGGACATACTATGGCTACACCTTC.

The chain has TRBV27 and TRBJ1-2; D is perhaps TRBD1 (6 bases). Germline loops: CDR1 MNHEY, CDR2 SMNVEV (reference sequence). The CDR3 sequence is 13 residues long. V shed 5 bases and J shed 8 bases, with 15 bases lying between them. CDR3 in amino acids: CASSQDWTEGYTF. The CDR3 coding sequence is TGTGCCAGCAGTCAAGACTGGACAGAAGGCTACACCTTC.

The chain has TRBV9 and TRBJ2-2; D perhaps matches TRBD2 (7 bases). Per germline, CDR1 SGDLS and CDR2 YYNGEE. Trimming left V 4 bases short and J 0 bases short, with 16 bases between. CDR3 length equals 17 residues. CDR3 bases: TGTGCCAGCAGCCCCACCCAAGGGGGGGCGAACACCGGGGAGCTGTTTTTT. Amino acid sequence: CASSPTQGGANTGELFF.

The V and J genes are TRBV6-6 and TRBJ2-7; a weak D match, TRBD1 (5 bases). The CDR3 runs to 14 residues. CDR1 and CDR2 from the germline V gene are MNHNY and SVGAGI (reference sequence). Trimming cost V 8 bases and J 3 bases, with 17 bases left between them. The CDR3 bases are TGTGCCAGCGGTCAAGGGCAGGGAAACTACGAGCAGTACTTC. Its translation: CASGQGQGNYEQYF.

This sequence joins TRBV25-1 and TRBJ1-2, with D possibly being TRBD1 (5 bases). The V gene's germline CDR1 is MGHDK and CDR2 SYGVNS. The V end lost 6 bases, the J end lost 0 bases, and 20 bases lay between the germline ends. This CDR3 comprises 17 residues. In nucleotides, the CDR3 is TGTGCCAGCAGAGCCCGGAACCTAAGGGGTCCTAACTATGGCTACACCTTC. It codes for CASRARNLRGPNYGYTF.